This entry is about one TCR beta chain. What it recognizes is unknown. Both 60 Vbeta primers and 13 Jbeta primers went into the PCR. The protocol was immunoSEQ multiplex PCR, while the TCRdb copy is restricted to in-frame clones and leaves out a portion. The listing records about 39,000 clones. This CDR3 region has 14 residues. The ends were cut back, 0 bases at V and 6 bases at J, with 9 bases in the middle. Germline V gene data show CDR1 as KGHSH and CDR2 as LQKENI. These data originate in a study of cytomegalovirus exposure and HLA in healthy donors. General study results and limits: It was reportedly the case that the classifier diagnosed cytomegalovirus status with high specificity and sensitivity. In a later analysis, a missense DCLRE1C variant was linked to TCR beta V- and J-gene trimming. Available immune exposure information covered CMV serostatus only.

The receptor comes from a woman in her 30s in good health and CMV-seropositive. The sequenced sample was PBMCs. The chain employs TRBV18 and TRBJ2-1, with a tentative D call TRBD1 (5 bases). The chain's CDR3 is CASSPPSQGNEQFF. The CDR3 DNA reads as TGTGCCAGCTCACCACCGTCCCAGGGCAATGAGCAGTTCTTC.